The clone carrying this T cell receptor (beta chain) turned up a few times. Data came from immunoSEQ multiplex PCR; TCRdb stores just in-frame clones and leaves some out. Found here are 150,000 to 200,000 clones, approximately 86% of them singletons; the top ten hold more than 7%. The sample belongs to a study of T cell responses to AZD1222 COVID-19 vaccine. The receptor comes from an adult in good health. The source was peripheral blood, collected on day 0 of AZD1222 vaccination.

The CDR3 DNA is TGTGCCAGTAGTCCTAAGGTGCAGACCGCTAATGTCGAGCAGTACTTC. Protein sequence: CASSPKVQTANVEQYF. The chain recombines TRBV19 with TRBJ2-7, with D unclear. The V gene's germline CDR1 is LNHDA and CDR2 SQIVND (reference sequence). V lost 5 bases to trimming and J lost 6 bases, with 23 bases between them. The CDR3 consists of 16 residues.